The T cell receptor (beta chain) described here comes from a study of control samples from healthy donors and cancer patients. About this clone itself: The sample holds other DNA sequences that translate to the same CDR3.

Germline V CDR1 and CDR2: SGHRS, YFSETQ. There are 14 residues in the CDR3. The V gene lost 1 base and the J gene lost 4 bases, with 12 bases spanning the gap. Repertoires were generated with immunoSEQ multiplex PCR, while TCRdb's copy carries only in-frame clones and drops some. This sample has 150,000 or so clones, with around 96% found just once. The chain employs TRBV5-1 and TRBJ2-7, with D perhaps matching TRBD1 or TRBD2 (6 bases each). This receptor was obtained from a woman in her 40s in good health. The specimen was blood. The CDR3 loop is CASSLRQGTYEQYF. CDR3 bases: TGCGCCAGCAGCTTGAGGCAGGGGACTTACGAGCAGTACTTC.